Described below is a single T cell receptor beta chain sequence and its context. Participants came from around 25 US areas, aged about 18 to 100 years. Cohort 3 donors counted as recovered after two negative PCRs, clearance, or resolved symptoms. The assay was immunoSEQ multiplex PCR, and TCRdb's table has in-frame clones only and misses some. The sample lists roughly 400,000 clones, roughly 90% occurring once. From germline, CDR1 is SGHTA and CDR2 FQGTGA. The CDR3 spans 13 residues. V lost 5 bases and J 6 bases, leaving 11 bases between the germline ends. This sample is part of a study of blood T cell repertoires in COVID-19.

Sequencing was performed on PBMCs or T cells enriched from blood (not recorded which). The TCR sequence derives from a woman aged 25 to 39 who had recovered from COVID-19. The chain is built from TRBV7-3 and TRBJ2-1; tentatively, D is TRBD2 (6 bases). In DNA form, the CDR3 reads TGTGCCAGCAGCCGGGCCGGGAGCAATGAGCAGTTCTTC. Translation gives CASSRAGSNEQFF.